The clone carrying this T cell receptor (beta chain) appeared a few times. Its target is unknown. The CDR3 has 14 amino acids. Germline lookup yields CDR1 SEHNR and CDR2 FQNEAQ (reference sequence). Trimming at V came to 4 bases and at J to 4 bases, leaving 3 bases not matched to a gene. The sample is drawn from a study of cytomegalovirus exposure and HLA in healthy donors. Both 60 Vbeta primers and 13 Jbeta primers went into the PCR. The repertoire was sequenced with immunoSEQ multiplex PCR; TCRdb's copy has only in-frame clones and lacks some. Among some 80,000 clones, 60% to 85% were seen once, and the ten largest hold around 6.4%. Study-wide results and caveats: Several top significant clusters appeared, in a later analysis, to be linked to common viral pathogens. The availability of immune exposure information extended only to CMV serostatus. On later analysis, the bulk of CMV-associated TCR beta chains appeared to be HLA-restricted. Analyzed later, association rates of TCRs varied across HLA loci, with DRB1 most and HLA-C fewest.

Sequencing input: PBMCs. The TCR was taken from a man younger than 35 in good health and CMV-seropositive. The chain uses TRBV7-9 and TRBJ1-4; 7 bases map to TRBD1. CDR3 region: CASSSGTVNEKLFF. Written as DNA, the CDR3 is TGTGCCAGCAGCTCCGGGACAGTTAATGAAAAACTGTTTTTT.